Below are 12 T cell receptor beta chains sequenced from a single sample in a study of T cells in localized non-small cell lung cancer. The data were produced by immunoSEQ multiplex PCR, yet TCRdb's version contains in-frame clones alone and is incomplete. The sample carries about 30,000 clones, under 95% recorded once. Sequenced here: peripheral blood, sampled before any cancer treatment. The origin of the receptors is a woman aged 35 to 75 with stage I lung adenocarcinoma.

The chain carries TRBV19 and TRBJ2-5; 7 bases are a match to TRBD1. Germline-derived CDR1 and CDR2 are LNHDA and SQIVND (reference sequence). J gave up 7 bases and V 5 bases, and 4 bases lay outside the gene matches. This CDR3 is 12 amino acids long. Here the CDR3 reads CASSAPGGTQYF. CDR3 nucleotides: TGTGCCAGTAGTGCTCCAGGGGGGACCCAGTACTTC.

The rearrangement links TRBV6-6 to TRBJ1-5; D call uncertain. Germline-derived CDR1 and CDR2 are MNHNY and SVGAGI (reference sequence). V was cut by 4 bases and J by 3 bases, with 4 bases left in between. This CDR3 comprises 12 residues. Here the CDR3 DNA reads TGTGCCAGCAGTTTCCTCAATCAGCCCCAGCATTTT. Protein sequence: CASSFLNQPQHF.

The CDR3 DNA reads as TGTGCCAGCAGCTTAGCGGTAGGACCGGCTAATGAAAAACTGTTTTTT. Residues: CASSLAVGPANEKLFF. This chain links TRBV7-9 with TRBJ1-4, with D hard to call. Germline V gene lookup returns CDR1 SEHNR and CDR2 FQNEAQ (reference sequence). V lost 0 bases, J lost 3 bases, and 11 bases lay in between. The CDR3 extends over 16 amino acids.

This clone was found once. The rearrangement uses TRBV21-1 and TRBJ1-3. TRBV21-1 is annotated as a pseudogene. The CDR3 loop spans 15 amino acids. In nucleotides, the CDR3 is TGTGCCAGCACTGGGGCAGGGACGGGTGGAAACACCATATATTTT. It is translated as CASTGAGTGGNTIYF.

The chain joins TRBV6-5 to TRBJ1-2, with D hard to call. The CDR3 is 13 residues long. CDR1 is MNHEY and CDR2 is SVGAGI in the germline V gene. Trimming removed 1 base from V and 4 bases from J, with 7 bases in between. This chain's CDR3 is CASSYWTGYGYTF. In nucleotides, the CDR3 is TGTGCCAGCAGTTACTGGACGGGCTATGGCTACACCTTC.

The genes are TRBV7-2 and TRBJ2-5; tentatively, D is TRBD1 or TRBD2 (5 bases each). Trimming shortened V by 6 bases and J by 4 bases, and 18 bases separated the two germline ends. The germline V gene has CDR1 SGHTA and CDR2 FQGNSA. This CDR3 is 15 amino acids long. The CDR3 DNA is TGTGCCAGCAGGACCGGGACGGCGAAGGGAGAGACCCAGTACTTC. Protein: CASRTGTAKGETQYF.

A few counts support this clone. The chain couples TRBV6-5 to TRBJ1-1; unclear D gene. This CDR3 comprises 12 residues. V was trimmed by 2 bases and J by 3 bases, leaving 4 bases between them. Germline values: CDR1 MNHEY, CDR2 SVGAGI. CDR3 DNA: TGTGCCAGCAGTTACGGTGACACTGAAGCTTTCTTT. The encoded protein is CASSYGDTEAFF.

With respect to this clone: An end of the junction does not agree with germline; a read error may underlie this. The chain joins TRBV7-7 to TRBJ2-5, with 7 positions matching TRBD2. The CDR3 covers 13 residues. Germline V gene sequence: CDR1 SSHAT, CDR2 FNYEAQ (reference sequence). CDR3 bases: TGTGCTAGCAGCTCTAGCGGAACTGAGACCCAGTACTTC. Its protein is CASSSSGTETQYF.

The chain has TRBV25-1 and TRBJ2-1, with no clear D. Germline V CDR1 and CDR2: MGHDK, SYGVNS. This CDR3 spans 11 amino acids. V was trimmed by 7 bases and J by 7 bases, leaving 8 bases between them. The CDR3 loop is CASNYQNEQFF. The CDR3 region has the DNA TGTGCCAGCAACTACCAAAATGAGCAGTTCTTC.

This clone was observed once. V usage is TRBV7-2 and J usage is TRBJ1-4, with D unclear. V was cut by 5 bases and J by 7 bases, with 11 bases left in between. Germline V gene lookup returns CDR1 SGHTA and CDR2 FQGNSA. This CDR3 spans 13 amino acids. The CDR3 DNA is TGTGCCAGCAGCGGCAGCCCTGGTGAAAAACTGTTTTTT. Translated: CASSGSPGEKLFF.

This chain links TRBV4-3 with TRBJ2-5; D call uncertain. V was trimmed by 6 bases and J by 0 bases, leaving 8 bases between them. The CDR3 is 13 residues long. Germline CDR1 reads LGHNA; CDR2 reads YSLEER. This CDR3 is CASRARNQETQYF. The CDR3 region has the DNA TGCGCCAGCAGAGCACGCAACCAAGAGACCCAGTACTTC.

This chain joins TRBV6-5 and TRBJ1-2, with D maybe TRBD1 (5 bases). V shed 2 bases and J shed 6 bases, with 16 bases lying between them. The germline gives CDR1 MNHEY, CDR2 SVGAGI. This CDR3 comprises 15 residues. Here the CDR3 reads CASSYGTTRNNGYTF. In DNA form, the CDR3 reads TGTGCCAGCAGTTACGGGACCACAAGGAACAATGGCTACACCTTC.